The 7 T cell receptor beta chains in this list originate from one sample, sequenced in a study of CD8 T cells in ankylosing spondylitis (dated by TCRdb to about 2017). The library relied on 5' RACE. TCRdb shows the sequencer as Illumina HiSeq 2500. The raw public reads went through TCRdb reprocessing: fastp at Q25, MiXCR clone calling, in-frame beta chains kept. A single entry per CDR3 protein holds the most common genes and DNA from its merged rows. The sample table records about 500,000 distinct CDR3 sequences; about 13% of these occur just once. In total, the top ten clones hold around 6.8% of the sample. The antigens of these receptors remain unknown. Results and caveats for the whole study, not just this receptor: Blood from ankylosing spondylitis patients appeared to be characterized by a TCR beta motif composed of several highly homologous amino acid variants.

The sequenced material came from blood, either unsorted or a sorted T cell fraction (not recorded which). The receptors derive from a male donor with ankylosing spondylitis.

This clonotype has a handful of counts. CDR3 sequence (DNA): TGTGCCACCAGTGACCTTGGGACGGAGACCACAGATACGCAGTATTTT. Translated, it gives CATSDLGTETTDTQYF. The J gene is TRBJ2-3, the V gene TRBV24-1; D possibly uses TRBD1 or TRBD2 (5 bases each). This CDR3 is 16 amino acids long. Trimming took 4 bases from V and 2 from J, leaving 15 bases between them. Germline values: CDR1 KGHDR, CDR2 SFDVKD.

This chain connects TRBV20-1 to TRBJ1-2, with D perhaps TRBD1 (6 bases). The V end was cut by 5 bases, the J end by 4 bases, with 17 bases between. Per the germline V gene, CDR1 is DFQATT and CDR2 is SNEGSKA (reference sequence). The CDR3 spans 14 residues. The CDR3, as DNA: TGCAGTGCTCCCCCCCCCGGACAGATCTATGGCTACACCTTC. The encoded protein is CSAPPPGQIYGYTF.

This clonotype came up many times. The J gene is TRBJ2-7, the V gene TRBV20-1; D not resolved. Trimming removed 7 bases from V and 2 bases from J, with 15 bases in between. This CDR3 is 13 amino acids long. The germline V gene has CDR1 DFQATT and CDR2 SNEGSKA (reference sequence). The CDR3 DNA reads TGCAGTGTTCCGGGCTCTGGGGCCTACGAGCAGTACTTC. The encoded protein is CSVPGSGAYEQYF.

CDR3 sequence reads: CATEGSTDTQYF. The CDR3 coding sequence is TGTGCCACCGAGGGGAGCACAGATACGCAGTATTTT. The genes are TRBV24-1 and TRBJ2-3, with D tentatively TRBD1 or TRBD2 (5 bases each). Trimming took off 9 bases at V and 0 bases at J, with 6 bases between the two ends. This CDR3 region has 12 residues. Germline CDR1 is KGHDR and CDR2 is SFDVKD.

This clonotype was detected a few times. The chain is built from TRBV20-1 and TRBJ2-1; D is ambiguous. CDR1 is DFQATT and CDR2 is SNEGSKA in the germline V gene (reference sequence). This CDR3 contains 11 residues. V dropped 1 base and J dropped 10 bases, with 8 bases sitting between them. The CDR3 here is CSARGSTEQFF. CDR3 DNA sequence: TGCAGTGCTAGAGGATCTACCGAGCAGTTCTTC.

This clonotype has just a few counts. This chain connects TRBV3-1 to TRBJ1-1; no clear D. The CDR3 has 13 residues. Germline lookup yields CDR1 LGHDT and CDR2 YNNKEL (reference sequence). Trimming stripped 4 bases from V and 2 bases from J, with 8 bases between. CDR3 nucleotide sequence: TGTGCCAGCAGCCCCAGGTCAAACACTGAAGCTTTCTTT. Translating it yields CASSPRSNTEAFF.

This clonotype was picked up a small number of times. The chain uses TRBV5-1 and TRBJ2-1; 8 bases match TRBD2. Germline V CDR1 and CDR2: SGHRS, YFSETQ. This CDR3 is 16 amino acids long. V shed 7 bases and J 8 bases; nucleotides not matched to a gene: 17. Written as DNA, the CDR3 is TGCGCCAGCTCCAATGGGGGGTTAGCGGGATCTTATGAGCAGTTCTTC. This translates into CASSNGGLAGSYEQFF.